Sequencing of this TCR beta chain was carried out in a study of blood T cell repertoires in COVID-19. Trimming removed 2 bases from V and 3 bases from J, with 17 bases in between. CDR1 is SGHVS and CDR2 is FQNEAQ in the germline V gene. This CDR3 is 17 amino acids long. The table came from immunoSEQ multiplex PCR; TCRdb's copy has only in-frame clones and leaves some out. The table records 400,000 or so clones, roughly 86% of them present only once. The sequence came from a woman between 40 and 55 years old with acute COVID-19. The material sequenced was PBMCs or T cells enriched from blood (not recorded which). The V and J genes are TRBV7-8 and TRBJ2-1; D not resolved. CDR3 coding DNA: TGTGCCAGCAGCTTACCGACCTACCTCGACTTCTACAATGAGCAGTTCTTC. Amino acids: CASSLPTYLDFYNEQFF.